Detailed here is one T cell receptor (beta chain). Only in-frame clones appear in the TCRdb table, and some are missing; sequencing was by immunoSEQ multiplex PCR. The table lists 100,000 to 130,000 clones, about 80% of them singletons, with about 5.9% in the top ten. This specimen belongs to a study of control samples from healthy donors and cancer patients. The receptor comes from a man between 18 and 29 years old in good health. Sequencing was carried out using blood.

CDR3 sequence reads: CASSPKIGEKLFF. The CDR3 DNA follows: TGTGCCAGCTCACCCAAGATAGGGGAAAAACTGTTTTTT. The rearrangement uses TRBV18 and TRBJ1-4; no firm D call. CDR3 length: 13 amino acids. The V and J ends lost 3 bases and 8 bases respectively, with 10 bases between them. Germline CDR1 reads KGHSH; CDR2 reads LQKENI.